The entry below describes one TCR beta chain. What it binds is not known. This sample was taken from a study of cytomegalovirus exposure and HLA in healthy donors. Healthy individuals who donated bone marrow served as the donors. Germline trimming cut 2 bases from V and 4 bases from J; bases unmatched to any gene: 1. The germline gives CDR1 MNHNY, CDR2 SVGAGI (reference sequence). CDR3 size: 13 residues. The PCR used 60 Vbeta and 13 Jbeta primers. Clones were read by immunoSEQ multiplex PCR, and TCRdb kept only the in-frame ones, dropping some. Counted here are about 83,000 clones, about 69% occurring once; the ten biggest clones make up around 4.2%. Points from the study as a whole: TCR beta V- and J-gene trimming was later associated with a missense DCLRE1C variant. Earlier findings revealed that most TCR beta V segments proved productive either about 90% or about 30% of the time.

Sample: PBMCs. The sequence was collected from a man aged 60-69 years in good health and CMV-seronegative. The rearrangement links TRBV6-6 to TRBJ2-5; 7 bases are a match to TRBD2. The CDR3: CASSYPGGETQYF. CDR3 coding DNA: TGTGCCAGCAGTTACCCGGGGGGAGAGACCCAGTACTTC.